Listed here are 2 T cell receptor beta chains from one sample, sequenced in a study of persistence of HIV-infected CD4 T cells. Lysates of CMV-infected fibroblasts at around 9.9 ug/mL stimulated these cells. CD40L-negative CD69-negative CD45RO-high memory CD4+ T cells were sorted as populations depleted of antigen-responding cells. These receptors are not linked to any known antigen. The immunoSEQ assay was version 4, run in survey mode. Assay used: immunoSEQ multiplex PCR; TCRdb lists only in-frame clones, some missing. The repertoire holds over 30,000 clones, with over 80% as singletons. The sample consisted of CD4+ T cells sorted from PBMCs after approximately 20-hour stimulation, taken from a patient who received antiretroviral therapy. The origin of the receptors is an adult woman with HIV who was CMV-seropositive.

This chain uses TRBV10-3 with TRBJ1-1; D may be TRBD1 (6 bases). The CDR3 contains 16 residues. Germline V gives CDR1 ENHRY, CDR2 SYGVKD. Trimming pared 10 bases from V and 1 base from J, leaving 22 bases between. In DNA, the CDR3 is TGTGCCACCACTACTGGACAGAGGGGTCAGAACACTGAAGCTTTCTTT. This codes for CATTTGQRGQNTEAFF.

This clone appeared once. This sequence joins TRBV6-2 or TRBV6-3 and TRBJ1-2, with a possible D match to TRBD1 (5 bases). This CDR3 is 15 amino acids long. The germline gives CDR1 MNHEY, CDR2 SVGEGT. V was pared by 0 bases and J by 1 base, with 9 bases between. CDR3 DNA: TGTGCCAGCAGTTACTCCCCCGGGGGTAACTATGGCTACACCTTC. Protein: CASSYSPGGNYGYTF.